Below, 22 T cell receptor beta chains from the same sample are listed, as sequenced in a study of identical twins. TCRdb processed the 5' RACE reads anew with MiXCR; each CDR3 protein has one entry. The sample records about 530,000 distinct CDR3 sequences, under 25% being singletons. This sample was also put to use in a study of yellow fever vaccine responses in identical twins.

The sample consisted of CD4+ T cells sorted from blood. The source of these receptors is a woman between 18 and 29 years old in good health.

The J gene is TRBJ2-5, the V gene TRBV18; 9 positions agree with TRBD1. The CDR3 runs to 13 residues. CDR1 and CDR2 (germline): KGHSH, LQKENI. J lost 6 bases, V lost 3 bases, and 2 bases had no gene match. The CDR3 bases are TGTGCCAGCTCACCGACAGGGGGGCAGACCCAGTACTTC. It encodes CASSPTGGQTQYF.

The CDR3: CASSQAATGPGELFF. CDR3 coding DNA: TGCGCCAGCAGCCAAGCGGCAACAGGGCCCGGGGAGCTGTTTTTT. The rearrangement links TRBV4-1 to TRBJ2-2; D perhaps matches TRBD1 (6 bases). CDR1 and CDR2 (germline): MGHRA, YSYEKL. Trimming took 1 base from V and 6 from J, leaving 12 bases between them. The CDR3 runs to 15 residues.

The gene calls are TRBV7-9 and TRBJ1-1; 7 positions agree with TRBD1. The CDR3 extends over 15 amino acids. CDR1 and CDR2 (germline): SEHNR, FQNEAQ (reference sequence). J lost 4 bases, V lost 4 bases, and 9 bases had no gene match. The CDR3 spells CASSSQTGVSTEAFF. The DNA of the CDR3 is TGTGCCAGCAGCTCGCAAACAGGGGTTTCCACTGAAGCTTTCTTT.

This clonotype occurred a few times. The chain uses TRBV12-3 or TRBV12-4 and TRBJ1-1; D is perhaps TRBD1 (5 bases). There are 13 residues in the CDR3. V was clipped by 5 bases and J by 8 bases, with 15 bases between them. CDR3 in amino acids: CASSPPSGFEAFF. In nucleotides, the CDR3 is TGTGCCAGCAGTCCCCCCTCAGGGTTCGAAGCTTTCTTT.

This clonotype was seen a few times. The chain recombines TRBV12-3 or TRBV12-4 with TRBJ2-3; the D gene is possibly TRBD2 (5 bases). The CDR3 is 17 amino acids. Trimming pared 7 bases from V and 4 bases from J, leaving 24 bases between. The CDR3 sequence is CASTPHRKLAVSDTQYF. DNA for the CDR3: TGTGCCAGCACCCCTCACCGGAAGCTAGCTGTATCAGATACGCAGTATTTT.

This clonotype was detected only a few times. The chain employs TRBV5-1 and TRBJ2-2; D may match TRBD1 or TRBD2 (6 bases each). Trimming shortened V by 3 bases and J by 4 bases, and 13 bases separated the two germline ends. Germline CDR1 is SGHRS and CDR2 is YFSETQ. The CDR3 covers 15 residues. The CDR3 DNA is TGCGCCAGCAGCTCCGGGGGCCCATCCACCGGGGAGCTGTTTTTT. Its protein is CASSSGGPSTGELFF.

The CDR3 reads CASSWYHPGLSYEQYF. CDR3 in DNA: TGCGCCAGCAGCTGGTATCATCCGGGACTGTCCTACGAGCAGTACTTC. The chain employs TRBV5-1 and TRBJ2-7; D might be TRBD2 (6 bases). V was trimmed by 3 bases and J by 1 base, leaving 17 bases between them. The germline V gene has CDR1 SGHRS and CDR2 YFSETQ. The CDR3 loop spans 16 amino acids.

This clonotype came up a few times. The rearrangement joins TRBV7-9 to TRBJ2-7; D is possibly TRBD1 or TRBD2 (6 bases each). The CDR3 contains 15 residues. V lost 0 bases, J lost 0 bases, and 9 bases lay in between. Germline CDR1 is SEHNR and CDR2 is FQNEAQ (reference sequence). CDR3 in DNA: TGTGCCAGCAGCTTAGCGGGGGGCGCCTCCTACGAGCAGTACTTC. This codes for CASSLAGGASYEQYF.

This clonotype was counted many times. The CDR3: CASSQAAGNTIYF. The CDR3 DNA follows: TGTGCCAGCAGTCAGGCTGCTGGAAACACCATATATTTT. The chain recombines TRBV12-3 or TRBV12-4 with TRBJ1-3, with no clear D. The CDR3 covers 13 residues. With 5 bases removed from V and 2 bases from J, the gap between germline ends came to 7 bases.

This clonotype was seen a handful of times. The chain has TRBV19 and TRBJ2-7, with unresolved D. Germline V CDR1 and CDR2: LNHDA, SQIVND (reference sequence). Trimming removed 1 base at V and 0 bases at J, with 4 bases between. The CDR3 loop spans 13 amino acids. CDR3 DNA: TGTGCCAGTAGTATAGGAATCTCCTACGAGCAGTACGTC. Protein sequence: CASSIGISYEQYV.

V gene TRBV24-1 combines with J gene TRBJ2-5, with 14 positions matching TRBD2. The V gene end was trimmed by 5 bases and the J gene end by 2 bases; junction bases not matched to a gene: 6. The CDR3 is 17 amino acids. The germline V gene has CDR1 KGHDR and CDR2 SFDVKD. The CDR3 loop is CATSAAGLAGGQETQYF. The CDR3 DNA is TGTGCCACCAGTGCAGCCGGACTAGCGGGAGGACAAGAGACCCAGTACTTC.

The sample holds a few counts of this clonotype. The chain carries TRBV10-3 and TRBJ1-3; D call uncertain. CDR1 is ENHRY and CDR2 is SYGVKD in the germline V gene. The CDR3 extends over 14 amino acids. Trimming stripped 6 bases from V and 3 bases from J, with 12 bases between. The chain's CDR3 is CAIRSARVGNTIYF. In nucleotides, the CDR3 is TGTGCCATCAGATCGGCTAGGGTTGGAAACACCATATATTTT.

This clonotype showed up just a few times. The gene calls are TRBV3-1 and TRBJ2-5; D may be TRBD1 or TRBD2 (5 bases each). V lost 1 base and J lost 9, with 18 bases in between. The CDR3 contains 15 residues. Germline V gene data show CDR1 as LGHDT and CDR2 as YNNKEL (reference sequence). CDR3 loop: CASSQAPDNLGAQYF. The CDR3 DNA reads TGTGCCAGCAGCCAAGCTCCGGACAACCTGGGGGCCCAGTACTTC.

This clonotype was seen repeatedly, ten times or more. This chain joins TRBV4-1 and TRBJ1-1; 10 nucleotides align to TRBD1. This CDR3 spans 15 amino acids. Germline lookup yields CDR1 MGHRA and CDR2 YSYEKL. Losses at the gene ends were 1 base for V and 1 base for J; bases not matched to a gene: 0. CDR3 protein: CASSQGQGANTEAFF. The CDR3 coding sequence is TGCGCCAGCAGCCAAGGACAGGGGGCGAACACTGAAGCTTTCTTT.

This clonotype has just a few counts. This chain uses TRBV7-8 with TRBJ2-2; TRBD1 is a possible D gene (5 bases). CDR3 size: 16 residues. V lost 1 base and J 4 bases, leaving 13 bases between the germline ends. Germline loops: CDR1 SGHVS, CDR2 FQNEAQ. The chain's CDR3 is CASSLVKGSSTGELFF. The CDR3 nucleotides are TGTGCCAGCAGCTTAGTGAAGGGGTCGTCCACCGGGGAGCTGTTTTTT.

The V call is TRBV5-1, the J call TRBJ2-1; TRBD2 agrees at 11 bases. Looked up from germline, CDR1 is SGHRS and CDR2 is YFSETQ. The CDR3 runs to 17 residues. V lost 4 bases to trimming and J lost 2 bases; unmatched junction nucleotides: 8. The CDR3 here is CASSLGLADSTYNEQFF. The CDR3 DNA reads TGCGCCAGCAGCCTGGGACTAGCGGATTCCACCTACAATGAGCAGTTCTTC.

This chain joins TRBV2 and TRBJ2-7; unclear D gene. In germline, CDR1 is SNHLY, CDR2 FYNNEI. CDR3 length equals 12 residues. V was pared by 6 bases and J by 2 bases, with 8 bases between. CDR3 loop: CASSATAYEQYV. The CDR3 DNA sequence: TGTGCCAGCAGCGCCACAGCCTACGAGCAGTACGTC.

The chain is built from TRBV10-3 and TRBJ2-2; perhaps D is TRBD1 or TRBD2 (5 bases each). Germline V gene lookup returns CDR1 ENHRY and CDR2 SYGVKD. The CDR3 has 12 residues. The V end lost 5 bases, the J end lost 7 bases, and 8 bases lay between the germline ends. The CDR3 DNA reads as TGTGCCATCAGTCGGGACCTCGGGGAGCTGTTTTTT. Encoded protein: CAISRDLGELFF.

This clonotype was found a few times. The V and J genes are TRBV7-9 and TRBJ2-2, with 12 positions matching TRBD1. CDR3 length: 15 amino acids. The J segment lost 6 bases and the V segment lost 6 bases, leaving 5 bases of the junction unmatched. Germline V gene data show CDR1 as SEHNR and CDR2 as FQNEAQ (reference sequence). The CDR3 reads CASRSGTGGPGELFF. The CDR3 DNA follows: TGTGCCAGCAGATCCGGGACAGGGGGCCCCGGGGAGCTGTTTTTT.

This rearrangement joins TRBV11-2 to TRBJ2-3; D is perhaps TRBD1 or TRBD2 (5 bases each). Trimming shortened V by 5 bases and J by 7 bases, and 16 bases separated the two germline ends. Germline-derived CDR1 and CDR2 are SGHAT and FQNNGV. This CDR3 has 14 residues. CDR3 in amino acids: CASSPGASQHTQYF. The CDR3 DNA reads as TGTGCCAGCAGCCCCGGGGCTAGCCAACATACGCAGTATTTT.

The rearrangement links TRBV12-3 or TRBV12-4 to TRBJ1-2, with TRBD1 identical over 8 bases. After removal of 7 bases from V and 7 bases from J, the junction contained 11 bases not matched to a gene. The CDR3 sequence is 14 residues long. Here the CDR3 reads CASTPGQGIGGYTF. The CDR3 DNA follows: TGTGCCAGCACCCCCGGACAGGGAATCGGTGGCTACACCTTC.

Only a few counts were recorded for this clonotype. This chain uses TRBV20-1 with TRBJ2-5; 11 bases map to TRBD2. This CDR3 contains 15 residues. The junction had 4 bases not matched to a gene; V was cut back by 2 bases and J by 2 bases. Germline CDR1 reads DFQATT; CDR2 reads SNEGSKA (reference sequence). The CDR3 nucleotides are TGCAGTGCTAGACAACTAGCGGGGGTACAAGAGACCCAGTACTTC. Encoded protein: CSARQLAGVQETQYF.